The source of this T cell receptor (beta chain) is a study of T and B cells in COVID-19 patients. Background on the study: Peripheral blood came from COVID-19 patients with active infection or after recovery. Notes on the study in general: In COVID-19 patients, T cell receptor beta variable and joining gene use was reportedly strongly skewed. Sorted SARS-CoV-2-responsive or tetramer+ T cells and CD4+, regulatory and CD8+ subsets were not yet sequenced. Active COVID-19 showed highly clonal TRB repertoires; recovery showed diversity and richness above healthy donors.

TRB was amplified from around 230-520 ng of blood genomic DNA. V was clipped by 5 bases and J by 12 bases, with 16 bases between them. The CDR3 contains 13 residues. BIOMED2 TRB-A/B primer pools were used in multiplex TRB PCR. TCRdb reprocessed the multiplex PCR reads via MiXCR and lists one record per CDR3 protein. The top ten hold roughly 5% of the sample, which has under 9,500 distinct CDR3 sequences, about 28% seen once. In this sample, this clonotype turned up many times. What it binds is not known. Sequencing was carried out using blood. The receptor comes from a human donor who had recovered from COVID-19. The rearrangement joins TRBV12-3 or TRBV12-4 to TRBJ1-4; D ambiguous. Here the CDR3 DNA reads TGTGCCAGCAGTATATCGAGTCAGCGGGAACTGTTTTTT. Its protein is CASSISSQRELFF.